The 26 T cell receptor beta chains given below trace back to one sample, sequenced in a study of T cells in women clearing cervical HPV infection. Only in-frame clones appear in the TCRdb table, and some are missing; sequencing was by immunoSEQ multiplex PCR. This sample's clone table lists 34,000 or so clones. Sequenced: blood buffy coat. The receptors were sampled from a woman aged 18 to 75 with a cervical HPV16 infection that either progressed to CIN3+ or cleared (not recorded which).

With regard to this clone: The read ends 3 residues early relative to the CDR3; the germline J gene fills the gap. The genes are TRBV12-3 or TRBV12-4 and TRBJ1-2, with D unresolved. The CDR3 spans 15 residues. The V and J ends lost 7 bases and 4 bases respectively, with 19 bases between them. The DNA read from the CDR3 is TGTGCCAGCAATCCTACCGCTCGTACTTTCTATGGC. Amino acid sequence: CASNPTARTFYG. The whole CDR3 sequence is CASNPTARTFYGYTF.

As regards this clone: The missing CDR3 end, 3 residues past where the read stops, is filled in from the germline J gene. The J gene is TRBJ1-1, the V gene TRBV30; the match to TRBD1 covers 10 bases. The ends lost 0 bases at V and 5 bases at J; junction bases unmatched: 6. Looked up from germline, CDR1 is GTSNPN and CDR2 is SVGIG (reference sequence). The CDR3 contains 15 residues. The sequenced part of the CDR3 DNA is TGTGCCTGGAGTGTAGACAGGGGGCCGAGAACTGAA. Protein: CAWSVDRGPRTE. The entire CDR3 is CAWSVDRGPRTEAFF.

Worth noting for this clone: Read sequence stops 3 residues before the CDR3 end, and the germline J gene provides the missing end. This rearrangement joins TRBV19 to TRBJ2-5, with D possibly being TRBD1 (6 bases). In germline, CDR1 is LNHDA, CDR2 SQIVND (reference sequence). V gave up 2 bases and J gave up 5 bases, with 9 bases separating them. This CDR3 comprises 13 residues. The sequenced CDR3 bases are TGTGCCAGTAGTATAAGGGGGTCGGAGACC. Translated, it gives CASSIRGSET. The complete CDR3 reads CASSIRGSETQYF.

As to this clone: With the read ending 3 residues before the CDR3 end, the germline J gene is used to fill in that end. The chain couples TRBV15 to TRBJ1-1; 9 bases match TRBD1. Germline lookup yields CDR1 LNHNV and CDR2 YYDKDF (reference sequence). The length of the CDR3 is 13 residues. CDR3 bases read: TGTGCCACCAGCAGAGATGCCGGGACAGGG. Protein sequence: CATSRDAGTG. The entire CDR3 protein reads CATSRDAGTGAFF. Full variable domain (outside the CDR3, taken from reference TRBV15 and TRBJ1-1): DAMVIQNPRYQVTQFGKPVTLSCSQTLNHNVMYWYQQKSSQAPKLLFHYYDKDFNNEADTPDNFQSRRPNTSFCFLDIRSPGLGDTAMYLCATSRDAGTGAFFGQGTRLTVV.

About this clone: The read terminates 3 residues ahead of where the CDR3 ends, so the germline J gene completes it. The chain couples TRBV5-6 to TRBJ2-1, with 10 nucleotides matching TRBD1. The CDR3 length is 15 residues. Germline CDR1 SGHDT, CDR2 YYEEEE. V lost 4 bases, J lost 5 bases, and 6 bases stayed unmatched. The CDR3 region is CASSARDRGDNEQFF. Partial CDR3 DNA: TGTGCCAGCAGCGCTCGGGACAGGGGAGACAATGAG.

Note on this clone: Read coverage stops 3 residues before the CDR3 terminus; the germline J gene supplies the remainder. This chain links TRBV6-2 or TRBV6-3 with TRBJ1-1, with D perhaps TRBD1 (6 bases). With 8 bases removed from V and 6 bases from J, the gap between germline ends came to 19 bases. CDR3 length: 14 amino acids. Germline V CDR1 and CDR2: MNHEY, SVGEGT. The sequenced part of the CDR3 DNA is TGTGCCAGCTCCAAGGGAGACAGGCTCTCTGAA. The encoded protein is CASSKGDRLSE. The complete CDR3 sequence is CASSKGDRLSEAFF.

As to this clone: With the read ending 3 residues before the CDR3 end, the germline J gene is used to fill in that end. This chain links TRBV7-8 with TRBJ2-7; D perhaps matches TRBD1 (5 bases). With 1 base removed from V and 5 bases from J, the gap between germline ends came to 12 bases. This CDR3 is built from 14 residues. Per germline, CDR1 SGHVS and CDR2 FQNEAQ. CDR3 bases read: TGTGCCAGCAGCTTAGAAGGGCCCAGGGACGAG. Residues: CASSLEGPRDE. The entire CDR3 is CASSLEGPRDEQYF.

Points on this clone: Its ends do not fully match the called genes, so a read error is possible. The observed sequence ends 3 residues before the CDR3 terminus, with the missing tail filled in from the germline J gene. V usage is TRBV4-2 and J usage is TRBJ2-5, with 7 nucleotides matching TRBD1. Germline assignment: CDR1 LGHNA and CDR2 YNFKEQ. CDR3 length equals 15 residues. The CDR3 sequence: CASSQKGGGEETQYF. CDR3 DNA (partial): TGCGCCAGCAGCCAGAAAGGGGGCGGTGAGGAGACC.

A remark on this clone: The read terminates 3 residues ahead of where the CDR3 ends, so the germline J gene completes it. The chain couples TRBV11-2 to TRBJ1-1; D perhaps matches TRBD1 (5 bases). The germline gives CDR1 SGHAT, CDR2 FQNNGV. This CDR3 is 14 amino acids long. The CDR3 reads CASSLEGTRGEAFF. CDR3 bases read: TGTGCCAGCAGCTTAGAAGGGACTCGGGGCGAG. The full variable domain, with the rest looked up from reference TRBV11-2 and TRBJ1-1, is EAGVAQSPRYKIIEKRQSVAFWCNPISGHATLYWYQQILGQGPKLLIQFQNNGVVDDSQLPKDRFSAERLKGVDSTLKIQPAKLEDSAVYLCASSLEGTRGEAFFGQGTRLTVV.

Worth noting for this clone: From the germline J gene comes the end of the CDR3, since the read stops 3 residues before it. J is TRBJ1-2 and V is TRBV7-6, with 10 bases fitting TRBD1. V was pared by 3 bases and J by 7 bases, with 8 bases of the junction left unmatched. This CDR3 is 15 amino acids long. Germline V gene sequence: CDR1 SGHVS, CDR2 FNYEAQ. CDR3 bases read: TGTGCCAGCAGCTTGGATACCGGGACAGGGGTTGGC. Its translation is CASSLDTGTGVG. The full CDR3 sequence reads CASSLDTGTGVGYTF.

About this clone: The read terminates 3 residues before the CDR3 end, so the remaining end is supplied by the germline J gene. The chain combines TRBV2 with TRBJ2-3; no reliable D call. The germline V gene has CDR1 SNHLY and CDR2 FYNNEI. This CDR3 is built from 13 residues. Partial CDR3 DNA: TGTGCCAGCTGTCGAGGCCTCCAAGAGACG. Amino acids: CASCRGLQET. The whole CDR3 sequence reads CASCRGLQETQYF.

As to this clone: The read terminates 3 residues ahead of where the CDR3 ends, so the germline J gene completes it. This chain joins TRBV30 and TRBJ1-6; a weak D match, TRBD1 (5 bases). Germline V gives CDR1 GTSNPN, CDR2 SVGIG (reference sequence). This CDR3 contains 13 residues. Trimming removed 3 bases from V and 3 bases from J, with 6 bases in between. The CDR3 is CAWRGVYNSPLHF. The covered CDR3 bases are TGTGCCTGGAGAGGGGTCTATAATTCACCC.

The DNA read from the CDR3 is TGTGCCAGCAGCCTTACTAGCGGGGAGGTTAAACCCTACAATGAC. Translated: CASSLTSGEVKPYND. The whole CDR3 region reads CASSLTSGEVKPYNDYTF. The J gene is TRBJ1-2, the V gene TRBV7-6; D unclear. The read ends 3 residues before the CDR3 terminus; that terminus is restored from the germline J gene. Per germline, CDR1 SGHVS and CDR2 FNYEAQ. The CDR3 covers 18 residues.

To note about this clone: The CDR3 goes on 3 residues after the read ends, and that part is filled in from the germline J gene. J is TRBJ1-5 and V is TRBV19; D not resolved. Deletions cut 5 bases from V and 0 bases from J, with 8 bases between. This CDR3 is built from 14 residues. Germline CDR1 and CDR2: LNHDA and SQIVND (reference sequence). The CDR3 bases that were read are TGTGCCAGTAGTTTCGACTTTAGCAATCAGCCC. It specifies CASSFDFSNQP. The full CDR3 protein is CASSFDFSNQPQHF.

On this clone: The missing CDR3 end, 3 residues past where the read stops, is filled in from the germline J gene. The V call is TRBV7-8, the J call TRBJ1-4; weak D call: TRBD1 (5 bases). This CDR3 is 16 amino acids long. Germline CDR1 SGHVS, CDR2 FQNEAQ. The sequenced part of the CDR3 DNA is TGTGCCAGCAGCTTCACGTCAGGGCAAAGGAATTCACCA. Protein product: CASSFTSGQRNSP. The CDR3 in full is CASSFTSGQRNSPLFF.

As for this clone: The read terminates 3 residues ahead of where the CDR3 ends, so the germline J gene completes it. V and J are TRBV18 and TRBJ1-2; a possible D gene is TRBD1 (5 bases). The germline CDR1 and CDR2 sequences are KGHSH and LQKENI. This CDR3 comprises 19 residues. CDR3 DNA, as far as it was read: TGTGCCAGCTCACCACGAACGGGGGTGAATAGGGCCGGCACAGATACC. Its translation: CASSPRTGVNRAGTDT. The full CDR3 protein reads CASSPRTGVNRAGTDTYTF.

For this clone: The CDR3 end falls 3 residues outside the read, so it is completed with the germline J gene. The V and J genes are TRBV29-1 and TRBJ2-5, with D perhaps TRBD1 (7 bases). Germline CDR1 and CDR2: SQVTM and ANQGSEA. The CDR3 is made up of 12 amino acids. V was shortened by 7 bases and J by 5 bases, with 14 bases between the two germline ends. The CDR3 is CSATPGGETQYF. Partial CDR3 DNA: TGCAGCGCTACCCCAGGGGGGGAGACC.

About this clone: At one boundary the junction diverges from the germline segment, which might be a read error. The read ends 3 residues shy of where the CDR3 ends; the end is completed using the germline J gene. The sample carries other DNA sequences with the same CDR3. This sequence joins TRBV7-2 and TRBJ1-3; D is unclear. The CDR3 is 12 residues long. Germline V gene sequence: CDR1 SGHTA, CDR2 FQGNSA. The CDR3 here is CASSSERNTIYF. Incomplete CDR3 DNA: TGTGCCAGCAGCTCAGAGAGAAACACG.

Of note for this clone: Read data end 3 residues before the CDR3 end; the end is taken from the germline J gene. The chain couples TRBV30 to TRBJ1-2; tentatively, D is TRBD1 (5 bases). Germline V gives CDR1 GTSNPN, CDR2 SVGIG (reference sequence). This CDR3 spans 15 amino acids. V was cut by 0 bases and J by 4 bases, with 15 bases left in between. CDR3 DNA, as far as it was read: TGTGCCTGGAGTGTACAGTCGGGGGGGGGCTATGGC. Residues: CAWSVQSGGGYG. The whole CDR3 sequence reads CAWSVQSGGGYGYTF.

Worth noting for this clone: The read ends 3 residues early relative to the CDR3; the germline J gene fills the gap. The V and J genes are TRBV4-1 and TRBJ2-1; 9 nucleotides line up with TRBD2. This CDR3 region has 16 residues. Unmatched junction bases numbered 9, after V lost 4 bases and J lost 5 bases. Germline V CDR1 and CDR2: MGHRA, YSYEKL. The CDR3 sequence is CASSPVEAGGHNEQFF. The sequenced CDR3 bases are TGCGCCAGCAGCCCCGTGGAAGCGGGGGGTCACAATGAG.

On this clone itself: With the read ending 3 residues before the CDR3 end, the germline J gene is used to fill in that end. The rearrangement joins TRBV20-1 to TRBJ2-4; maybe TRBD2 (6 bases). Trimming shortened V by 7 bases and J by 9 bases, and 22 bases separated the two germline ends. The V gene's germline CDR1 is DFQATT and CDR2 SNEGSKA (reference sequence). This CDR3 is built from 14 residues. The DNA read from the CDR3 is TGCAGTGTTCCTCCCCCAGCGGGTGGGAGCATT. Its translation: CSVPPPAGGSI. The CDR3 as a whole reads CSVPPPAGGSIQYF.

Regarding this clone: The CDR3 end lies 3 residues beyond the end of the read and is filled in from the germline J gene. The rearrangement links TRBV7-6 to TRBJ1-2, with D tentatively TRBD1 (5 bases). The germline V gene encodes CDR1 SGHVS and CDR2 FNYEAQ. V lost 1 base and J 2 bases, leaving 20 bases between the germline ends. The CDR3 is 18 residues long. CDR3 amino acids: CASSLEKEGSVLNYGYTF. CDR3 DNA (partial): TGTGCCAGCAGCTTAGAAAAAGAGGGGTCCGTCCTAAACTATGGC.

As to this clone: The read ends 3 residues shy of where the CDR3 ends; the end is completed using the germline J gene. The chain couples TRBV11-3 to TRBJ1-1, with TRBD1 matching 7 bases. J was trimmed by 0 bases and V by 5 bases; bases with no gene match: 6. This CDR3 spans 15 amino acids. CDR1 and CDR2 (germline): SGHNT, YENEEA. The CDR3 loop is CASSAIQGLNTEAFF. CDR3 DNA, as far as it was read: TGTGCCAGCAGCGCCATACAGGGGTTGAACACTGAA.

Comment on this clone: The read is 3 residues too short to cover the CDR3 end, so that end is filled in from the germline J gene. V gene TRBV30 combines with J gene TRBJ2-3, with 9 bases fitting TRBD1. CDR1 and CDR2 (germline): GTSNPN, SVGIG (reference sequence). The CDR3 consists of 14 residues. The part of the CDR3 DNA that was read is TGTGCCTGGGGTGGGGACAGGGACAATCAGCCG. This codes for CAWGGDRDNQP. The full CDR3 sequence reads CAWGGDRDNQPQYF.

Comments on this clone: The read falls 3 residues short of the CDR3 end, and the missing part is taken from the germline J gene. The rearrangement links TRBV19 to TRBJ2-1; the D call may be TRBD1 or TRBD2 (5 bases each). V gave up 5 bases and J gave up 7 bases, with 18 bases separating them. Germline loops: CDR1 LNHDA, CDR2 SQIVND (reference sequence). The CDR3 totals 15 residues. Incomplete CDR3 DNA: TGTGCCAGTAGTCGAGGGGCTTTGGGTGGTAATGAG. Translation: CASSRGALGGNE. The entire CDR3 is CASSRGALGGNEQFF.

As concerns this clone: The read comes to an end 3 residues before the CDR3 does, leaving the germline J gene to fill in the end. V is TRBV12-3 or TRBV12-4 and J is TRBJ2-1, with 7 nucleotides matching TRBD2. This CDR3 is built from 15 residues. V gave up 3 bases and J gave up 7 bases; unmatched junction bases: 9. Incomplete CDR3 DNA: TGTGCCAGCAGTTTCCGGGGTCCCGGGAGGAATGAG. This gives the protein CASSFRGPGRNE. The CDR3 as a whole reads CASSFRGPGRNEQFF.